These 10 T cell receptor beta chains share one sample of origin, sequenced in a study of blood T cell repertoires in COVID-19. TCRdb keeps only in-frame clones here, not all; method: immunoSEQ multiplex PCR. The sample consists of about 26,000 clones, just under 95% of them appearing once. Material for sequencing was peripheral blood. All receptors derive from a human donor with active COVID-19. The donor label of this sample is uncertain.

This chain links TRBV28 with TRBJ2-7, with 12 bases that match TRBD2. This CDR3 is 14 amino acids long. The V gene end was trimmed by 6 bases and the J gene end by 6 bases; junction bases not matched to a gene: 6. Germline assignment: CDR1 MDHEN and CDR2 SYDVKM. CDR3 amino acids: CASSPGLAGSEQYF. CDR3 nucleotide sequence: TGTGCCAGCAGCCCCGGACTAGCGGGAAGCGAGCAGTACTTC.

The V call is TRBV19, the J call TRBJ2-3; tentative D call: TRBD1 (5 bases). V was shortened by 6 bases and J by 5 bases, with 15 bases between the two germline ends. There are 14 residues in the CDR3. Per germline, CDR1 LNHDA and CDR2 SQIVND (reference sequence). DNA for the CDR3: TGTGCCAGTAGACAGACAGAGTTCGGAGATACGCAGTATTTT. Residues: CASRQTEFGDTQYF.

V usage is TRBV6-5 and J usage is TRBJ2-3; D possibly corresponds to TRBD1 (6 bases). Germline CDR1 MNHEY, CDR2 SVGAGI. V lost 5 bases and J 2 bases, leaving 14 bases between the germline ends. The CDR3 consists of 15 residues. CDR3 sequence (DNA): TGTGCCAGCAGTCGGCACAGGGACCCCACAGATACGCAGTATTTT. Amino acids: CASSRHRDPTDTQYF.

Comment on this clone: Germline is not matched at one junction end, which may reflect a read error. Other DNA sequences in the sample encode the same CDR3. The J gene is TRBJ2-2, the V gene TRBV11-2, with unresolved D. The CDR3 consists of 15 residues. Germline values: CDR1 SGHAT, CDR2 FQNNGV. CDR3: CASSSRLVNTGELFF. In DNA, the CDR3 is TGTGCCAGCAGCTCCCGGCTAGTGAACACTGGGGAGCTGTTTTTT. Variable domain in full (rest from reference TRBV11-2 and TRBJ2-2): EAGVAQSPRYKIIEKRQSVAFWCNPISGHATLYWYQQILGQGPKLLIQFQNNGVVDDSQLPKDRFSAERLKGVDSTLKIQPAKLEDSAVYLCASSSRLVNTGELFFGEGSRLTVL.

The chain couples TRBV28 to TRBJ2-4; maybe TRBD1 (6 bases). CDR1 is MDHEN and CDR2 is SYDVKM in the germline V gene. The V end was cut by 6 bases, the J end by 0 bases, with 18 bases between. This CDR3 is 17 amino acids long. The CDR3 coding sequence is TGTGCCAGCAGCCCGACCGGGACACCCGTAGCCAAAAACATTCAGTACTTC. Encoded protein: CASSPTGTPVAKNIQYF. Full variable domain (rest looked up from reference TRBV28 and TRBJ2-4): DVKVTQSSRYLVKRTGEKVFLECVQDMDHENMFWYRQDPGLGLRLIYFSYDVKMKEKGDIPEGYSVSREKKERFSLILESASTNQTSMYLCASSPTGTPVAKNIQYFGAGTRLSVL.

The chain employs TRBV24-1 and TRBJ1-5; the D is unclear. Germline lookup yields CDR1 KGHDR and CDR2 SFDVKD. This CDR3 is built from 14 residues. The V gene lost 4 bases and the J gene lost 3 bases, with 9 bases spanning the gap. CDR3 DNA sequence: TGTGCCACCAGTGACGCGGGCTCCAATCAGCCCCAGCATTTT. Amino acids: CATSDAGSNQPQHF.

The chain uses TRBV2 and TRBJ2-7, with a tentative D call TRBD1 (5 bases). This CDR3 has 15 amino acids. CDR1 is SNHLY and CDR2 is FYNNEI in the germline V gene. Trimming stripped 3 bases from V and 2 bases from J, with 14 bases between. The CDR3 bases are TGTGCCAGCAGTGAGGAGACAGCCTATGCCTACGAGCAGTACTTC. Protein: CASSEETAYAYEQYF.

This clone was detected once. V and J are TRBV6-5 and TRBJ1-2; the match to TRBD1 covers 7 bases. CDR3 length: 14 residues. Germline-derived CDR1 and CDR2 are MNHEY and SVGAGI. With V trimmed by 6 bases and J by 0 bases, 4 bases remained unmatched. This CDR3 is CASRPQGANYGYTF. The DNA of the CDR3 is TGTGCCAGCAGACCGCAGGGGGCTAACTATGGCTACACCTTC.

This rearrangement joins TRBV19 to TRBJ1-2; no firm D call. V gave up 8 bases and J gave up 7 bases, with 17 bases separating them. Germline V gives CDR1 LNHDA, CDR2 SQIVND (reference sequence). The CDR3 totals 13 residues. DNA for the CDR3: TGTGCCAGTGAACGAGGGCTTCGAGGTGGCTACACCTTC. Translating it yields CASERGLRGGYTF.

The genes are TRBV4-3 and TRBJ1-1; D ambiguous. Per germline, CDR1 LGHNA and CDR2 YSLEER. The CDR3 has 13 residues. Trimming shortened V by 0 bases and J by 4 bases, and 6 bases separated the two germline ends. This CDR3 is CASSQEPGTEAFF. CDR3 bases: TGCGCCAGCAGCCAAGAACCCGGCACTGAAGCTTTCTTT.